This T cell receptor beta chain was captured by sequencing in a study of blood T cell repertoires in COVID-19. The germline CDR1 and CDR2 sequences are SGHNT and YYREEE (reference sequence). Trimming cost V 2 bases and J 2 bases, with 13 bases left between them. This CDR3 region has 15 residues. Some clones are missing from TCRdb's copy, which holds only in-frame ones; the method was immunoSEQ multiplex PCR. This table holds 250,000 to 300,000 clones, 88% found once. While infection was still active, Seattle patients were enrolled and then followed longitudinally. The origin of this receptor is a woman aged 25-40 years with COVID-19, enrolled during active disease. Material: peripheral blood. V is TRBV5-4 and J is TRBJ1-1, with D possibly being TRBD1 (5 bases). The chain's CDR3 is CASSLSPTGNTEAFF. The DNA of the CDR3 is TGTGCCAGCAGCTTATCCCCCACAGGTAACACTGAAGCTTTCTTT. The entire variable domain, with the rest obtained from reference TRBV5-4 and TRBJ1-1, is as follows: ETGVTQSPTHLIKTRGQQVTLRCSSQSGHNTVSWYQQALGQGPQFIFQYYREEENGRGNFPPRFSGLQFPNYSSELNVNALELDDSALYLCASSLSPTGNTEAFFGQGTRLTVV.